The rows below give T cell receptor beta chains drawn from one sample of a study of human T cells and chemical hapten exposure. TCRdb recomputed calls from the RACE reads with MiXCR, one row per CDR3 protein. In the table there are tens of thousands of distinct CDR3 sequences, less than 14% of which are singletons. The sequencing here drew on whole blood, taken in connection with sensitization to the hapten diphenylcyclopropenone (DPC). Source of these receptors: a woman in her fifties or sixties with alopecia areata. Some clones in this sample may be carry-over from other donors' samples. CDR3s include the opening cysteine and the closing phenylalanine or tryptophan. A D gene is named only where the DNA matches it firmly. Only some rows state a clone size, as once, few, many or a class for expanded clones.

many	TRBV18	-	TRBJ2-3	TGTGCCAGCTCACCAGGGAGCACAGATACGCAGTATTTT	CASSPGSTDTQYF
-	TRBV29-1	-	TRBJ1-4	TGCAGCGTTTCGGGCCACGCAGGGGTTAATGAAAAACTGTTTTTT	CSVSGHAGVNEKLFF
many	TRBV3-1	-	TRBJ2-1	TGTGCCAGCAGCCCTCAAAGGGATAGCGGAAATGAGCAGTTCTTC	CASSPQRDSGNEQFF
-	TRBV29-1	TRBD2	TRBJ2-7	TGCAGCGCCCTGACTAGCGGGATGATCTACGAGCAGTACTTC	CSALTSGMIYEQYF
-	TRBV9	-	TRBJ2-3	TGTGCCAGCAGCGTTAGCGGAACCACAGATACGCAGTATTTT	CASSVSGTTDTQYF
-	TRBV7-3	TRBD2	TRBJ2-3	TGTGCCAGCAGCTTATTTAGCGGGACGACAGATACGCAGTATTTT	CASSLFSGTTDTQYF
-	TRBV7-9	TRBD1	TRBJ1-5	TGTGCCAGCAGCAAGACAGGGGCGGGACAGCCCCAGCATTTT	CASSKTGAGQPQHF
few	TRBV20-1	-	TRBJ2-1	TGCAGTGCTAGCAGGGCCGACTCCTACAATGAGCAGTTCTTC	CSASRADSYNEQFF
-	TRBV6-2/TRBV6-3	-	TRBJ2-2	TGTGCCAGCAACAGCGTATCGAACACCGGGGAGCTGTTTTTT	CASNSVSNTGELFF
-	TRBV30	TRBD2	TRBJ2-1	TGTGCCTGGACACGGCTAGCGGGTTACAATGAGCAGTTCTTC	CAWTRLAGYNEQFF
few	TRBV7-7	-	TRBJ1-6	TGTGCTAGCAGCTTAGCCACGGGTTCACCCCTCCACTTT	CASSLATGSPLHF
-	TRBV6-1	-	TRBJ1-2	TGTGCCAGCAGTCTCCCACAGGGAAAGCTCTATGGCTACACCTTC	CASSLPQGKLYGYTF
few	TRBV30	TRBD1	TRBJ1-1	TGTGCCTGGAGTTTTGTGGGACCAGGGGGCCCAACTGAAGCTTTCTTT	CAWSFVGPGGPTEAFF
few	TRBV19	-	TRBJ2-3	TGTGCCAGTAGTACCGACCATAGCACAGATACGCAGTATTTT	CASSTDHSTDTQYF
few	TRBV20-1	-	TRBJ2-5	TGCAGTGCTAGACAGGGAGAGACCCAGTACTTC	CSARQGETQYF
few	TRBV12-3/TRBV12-4	-	TRBJ2-1	TGTGCCAGCAGTTTGATAACCATTCTAAACAATGAGCAGTTCTTC	CASSLITILNNEQFF
many	TRBV4-1	-	TRBJ2-7	TGCGCCAGCAGCCAAGAGGGGGCCGAAAGGGGGCAGTACTTC	CASSQEGAERGQYF